Described below is a single T cell receptor beta chain sequence and its context. Its specificity is unknown. The record originates from a study of T cell repertoires in cytomegalovirus infection. Study-level information: HLA-B-restricted CMV epitopes that are well studied were used alongside recently identified HLA-C-restricted ones. A matching HLA type, together with CMV infection, was signaled by public TCR beta signatures.

Study-level findings and limits: CMV-specific TCR beta clonotypes restricted by HLA-C dominated the ex vivo response. Summed frequency of shared TCR beta families picked out CMV carriers who also had the relevant HLA.

TCRdb reprocessed the reads with MiXCR, giving one entry per CDR3 protein. Among fewer than 850,000 distinct CDR3 sequences listed, around 29% were seen once. This CDR3 contains 16 residues. CDR1 ENHRY and CDR2 SYGVKD come from the germline V gene. The junction had 13 bases not matched to a gene; V was cut back by 8 bases and J by 4 bases. The J gene is TRBJ2-5, the V gene TRBV10-3, with 10 bases that match TRBD1. The sample was cultured CD8+ T cells from PBMCs, taken from culture after CMV antigen stimulation. This TCR came from a human donor in good health (CMV status not recorded). Some clones in this sample may be carry-over from other donors' samples. The CDR3 loop is CAISQWDRGVVETQYF. Here the CDR3 DNA reads TGTGCCATCTCACAGTGGGACAGGGGAGTCGTAGAGACCCAGTACTTC.